The text below deals with one T cell receptor (beta chain). Its antigen is still unknown. The 5'RACE method, run with constant-segment primers, produced TCR alpha and TCR beta cDNA libraries (carrying sample barcodes and UMIs). Each CDR3 protein gets one entry after TCRdb re-called the 5' RACE reads with MiXCR. This sample has some 50,000 distinct CDR3 sequences, with about 12% found just once. The data belong to a study of T-cell memory formation after mild COVID-19. Findings and limits, study-wide: Prior to infection, memory already included some responding clones, suggesting cross-reactive memory joined. Shrinking CD4+ clones resided mostly in CM and EM, and CD8+ ones in EMRA. Clones contracting across day 15 to 85 had a balanced CD4/CD8 profile; later expanding clones leaned CD4+.

Per germline, CDR1 LNHDA and CDR2 SQIVND (reference sequence). The CDR3 has 17 amino acids. V was cut by 5 bases and J by 0 bases, with 17 bases left in between. V gene TRBV19 combines with J gene TRBJ1-5; unclear D gene. Sequencing was performed on PBMCs or a T cell subset sorted from them (not recorded which). The source is a man younger than 35 who had mild COVID-19 (a few samples of this study predate the infection). Cell type and time point are not known. The CDR3 here is CASSLTPGLYSNQPQHF. The DNA of the CDR3 is TGTGCCAGTAGTCTCACTCCGGGATTGTATAGCAATCAGCCCCAGCATTTT.